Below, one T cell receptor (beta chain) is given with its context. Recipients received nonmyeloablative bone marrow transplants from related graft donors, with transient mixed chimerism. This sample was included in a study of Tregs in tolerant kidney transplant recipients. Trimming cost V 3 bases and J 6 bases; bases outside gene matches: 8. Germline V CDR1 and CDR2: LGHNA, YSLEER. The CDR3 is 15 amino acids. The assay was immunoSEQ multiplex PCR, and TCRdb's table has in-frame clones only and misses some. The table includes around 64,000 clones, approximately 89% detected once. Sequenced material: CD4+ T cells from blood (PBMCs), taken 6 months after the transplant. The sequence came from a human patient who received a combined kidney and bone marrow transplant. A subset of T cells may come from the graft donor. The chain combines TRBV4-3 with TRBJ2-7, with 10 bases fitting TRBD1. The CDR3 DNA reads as TGCGCCAGCAGCCATGTGGGGACAGGGGCTTTCGAGCAGTACTTC. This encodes CASSHVGTGAFEQYF.